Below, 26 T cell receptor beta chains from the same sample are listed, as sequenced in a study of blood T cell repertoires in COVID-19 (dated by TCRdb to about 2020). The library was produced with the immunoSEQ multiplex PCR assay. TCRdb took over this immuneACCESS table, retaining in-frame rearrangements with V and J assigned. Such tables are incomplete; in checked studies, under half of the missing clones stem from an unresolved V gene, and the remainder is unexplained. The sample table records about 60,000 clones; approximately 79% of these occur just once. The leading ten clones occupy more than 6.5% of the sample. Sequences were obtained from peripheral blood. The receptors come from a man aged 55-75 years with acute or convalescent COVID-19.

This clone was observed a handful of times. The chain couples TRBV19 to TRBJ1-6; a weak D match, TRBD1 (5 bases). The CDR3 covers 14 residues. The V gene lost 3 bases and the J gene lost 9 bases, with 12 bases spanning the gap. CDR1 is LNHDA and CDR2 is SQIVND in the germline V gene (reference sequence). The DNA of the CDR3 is TGTGCCAGTAGTATTCGGCAGGGAGGTTCACCCCTCCACTTT. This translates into CASSIRQGGSPLHF.

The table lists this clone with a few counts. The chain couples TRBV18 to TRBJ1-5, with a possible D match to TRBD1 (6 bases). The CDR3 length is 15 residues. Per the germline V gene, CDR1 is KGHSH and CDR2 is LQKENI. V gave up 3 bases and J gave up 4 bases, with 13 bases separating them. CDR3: CASSPGGAANQPQHF. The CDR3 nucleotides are TGTGCCAGCTCACCCGGGGGGGCGGCAAATCAGCCCCAGCATTTT.

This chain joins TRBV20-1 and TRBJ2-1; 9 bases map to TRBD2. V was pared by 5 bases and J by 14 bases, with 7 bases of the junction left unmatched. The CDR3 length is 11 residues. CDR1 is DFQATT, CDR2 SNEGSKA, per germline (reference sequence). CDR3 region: CSASVRGGEFF. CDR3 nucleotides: TGCAGTGCTTCAGTGCGGGGGGGTGAGTTCTTC.

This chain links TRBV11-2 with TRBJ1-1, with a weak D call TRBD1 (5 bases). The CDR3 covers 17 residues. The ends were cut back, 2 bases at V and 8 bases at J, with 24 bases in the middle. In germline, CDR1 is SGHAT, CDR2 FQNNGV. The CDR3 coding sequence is TGTGCCAGCAGCTTAAGGGGAATGGGTCCGGACACCGGAGAAGCTTTCTTT. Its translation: CASSLRGMGPDTGEAFF.

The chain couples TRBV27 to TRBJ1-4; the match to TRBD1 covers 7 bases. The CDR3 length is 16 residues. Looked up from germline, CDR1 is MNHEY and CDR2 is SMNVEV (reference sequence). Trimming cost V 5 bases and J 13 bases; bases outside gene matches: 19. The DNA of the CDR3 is TGTGCCAGCAGTCCTCCCGGGACAGTTGGTTTCAAGGGACTGTTTTTT. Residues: CASSPPGTVGFKGLFF.

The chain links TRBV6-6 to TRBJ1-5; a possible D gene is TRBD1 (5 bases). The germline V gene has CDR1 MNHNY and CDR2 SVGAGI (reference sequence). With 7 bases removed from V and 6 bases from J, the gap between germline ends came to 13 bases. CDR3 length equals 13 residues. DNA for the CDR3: TGTGCCAGCACAGAGTGGGGGGGTCAGCCCCAGCATTTT. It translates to CASTEWGGQPQHF.

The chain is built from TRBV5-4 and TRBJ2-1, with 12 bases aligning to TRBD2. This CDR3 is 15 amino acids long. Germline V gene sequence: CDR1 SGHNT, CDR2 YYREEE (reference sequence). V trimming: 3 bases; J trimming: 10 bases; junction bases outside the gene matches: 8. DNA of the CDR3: TGTGCCAGCAGCTCCGCTAGCGGGGGGGTTGGAGAGCAGTTCTTC. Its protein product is CASSSASGGVGEQFF.

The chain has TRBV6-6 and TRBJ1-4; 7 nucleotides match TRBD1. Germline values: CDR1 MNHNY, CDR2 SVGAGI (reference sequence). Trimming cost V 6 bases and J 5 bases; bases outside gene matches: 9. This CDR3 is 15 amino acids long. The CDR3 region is CASRIPGGTNEKLFF. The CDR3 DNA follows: TGTGCCAGCAGAATACCAGGGGGAACAAATGAAAAACTGTTTTTT.

The CDR3 sequence: CAWSVTGGKQPQHF. The DNA for the CDR3 is TGTGCCTGGAGTGTGACAGGGGGTAAACAGCCCCAGCATTTT. The V call is TRBV30, the J call TRBJ1-5, with 9 bases matching TRBD1. The CDR3 contains 14 residues. Germline CDR1 GTSNPN, CDR2 SVGIG (reference sequence). The V gene end was trimmed by 0 bases and the J gene end by 7 bases; junction bases not matched to a gene: 4.

The CDR3 sequence is CASSPPPLAGEKYNEQFF. Here the CDR3 DNA reads TGTGCCAGCTCACCACCTCCGCTAGCGGGGGAGAAATACAATGAGCAGTTCTTC. The V call is TRBV18, the J call TRBJ2-1; 10 positions agree with TRBD2. This CDR3 is 18 amino acids long. Germline V gene lookup returns CDR1 KGHSH and CDR2 LQKENI. Trimming cost V 0 bases and J 4 bases; bases outside gene matches: 9.

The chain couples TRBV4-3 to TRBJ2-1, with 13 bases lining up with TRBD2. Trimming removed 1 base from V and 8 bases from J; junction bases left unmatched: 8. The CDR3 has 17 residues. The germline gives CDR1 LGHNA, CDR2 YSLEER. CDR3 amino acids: CASSQGPLAGGPDEQFF. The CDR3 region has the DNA TGCGCCAGCAGCCAAGGCCCACTAGCGGGGGGGCCGGATGAGCAGTTCTTC.

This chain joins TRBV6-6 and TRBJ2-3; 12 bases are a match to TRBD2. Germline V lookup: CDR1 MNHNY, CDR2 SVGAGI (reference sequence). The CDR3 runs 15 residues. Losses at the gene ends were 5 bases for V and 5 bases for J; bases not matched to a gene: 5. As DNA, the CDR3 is TGTGCCAGCAGTCCTAGCGGGGGGGCTATAGATACGCAGTATTTT. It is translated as CASSPSGGAIDTQYF.

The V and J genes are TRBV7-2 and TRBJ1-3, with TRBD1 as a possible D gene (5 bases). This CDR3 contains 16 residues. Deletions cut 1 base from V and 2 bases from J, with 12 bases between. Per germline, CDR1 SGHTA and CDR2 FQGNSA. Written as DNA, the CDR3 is TGTGCCAGCAGCTTAGTCGCGCAGGGCGCTGGAAACACCATATATTTT. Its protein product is CASSLVAQGAGNTIYF.

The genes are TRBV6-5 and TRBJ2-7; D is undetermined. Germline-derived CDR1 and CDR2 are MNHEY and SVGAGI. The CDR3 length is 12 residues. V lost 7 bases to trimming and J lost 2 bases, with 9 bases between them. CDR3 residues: CASKTRTYEQYF. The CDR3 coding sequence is TGTGCCAGCAAAACCAGGACCTACGAGCAGTACTTC.

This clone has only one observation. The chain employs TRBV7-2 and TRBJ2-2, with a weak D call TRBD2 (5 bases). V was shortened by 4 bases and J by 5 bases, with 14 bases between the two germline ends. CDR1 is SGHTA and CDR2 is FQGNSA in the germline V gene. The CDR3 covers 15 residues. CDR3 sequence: CASSSEGRATGELFF. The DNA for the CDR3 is TGTGCCAGCAGCTCGGAAGGGCGGGCGACCGGGGAGCTGTTTTTT.

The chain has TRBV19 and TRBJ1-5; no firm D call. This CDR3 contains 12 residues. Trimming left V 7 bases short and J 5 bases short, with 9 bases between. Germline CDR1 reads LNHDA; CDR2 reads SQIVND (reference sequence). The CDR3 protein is CASTPRDQPQHF. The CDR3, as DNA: TGTGCCAGTACTCCGCGGGATCAGCCCCAGCATTTT.

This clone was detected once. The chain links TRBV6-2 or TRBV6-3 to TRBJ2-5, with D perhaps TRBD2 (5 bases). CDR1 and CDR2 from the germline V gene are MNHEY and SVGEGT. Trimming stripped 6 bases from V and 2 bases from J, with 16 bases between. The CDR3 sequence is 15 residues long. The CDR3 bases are TGTGCCAGCAGCTCCGCCAGGACTTTACAAGAGACCCAGTACTTC. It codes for CASSSARTLQETQYF.

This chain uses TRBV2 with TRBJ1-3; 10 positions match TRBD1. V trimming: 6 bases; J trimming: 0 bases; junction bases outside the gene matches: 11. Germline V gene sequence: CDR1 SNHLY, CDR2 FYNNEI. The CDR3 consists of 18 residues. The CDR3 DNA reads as TGTGCCAGCAGAGGCGACAGGGGGCAAACTTTCTCTGGAAACACCATATATTTT. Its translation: CASRGDRGQTFSGNTIYF. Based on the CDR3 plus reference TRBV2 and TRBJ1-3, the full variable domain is EPEVTQTPSHQVTQMGQEVILRCVPISNHLYFYWYRQILGQKVEFLVSFYNNEISEKSEIFDDQFSVERPDGSNFTLKIRSTKLEDSAMYFCASRGDRGQTFSGNTIYFGEGSWLTVV.

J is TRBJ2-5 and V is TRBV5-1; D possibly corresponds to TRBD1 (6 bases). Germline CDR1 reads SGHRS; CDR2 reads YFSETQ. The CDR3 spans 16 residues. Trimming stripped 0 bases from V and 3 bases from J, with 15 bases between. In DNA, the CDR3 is TGCGCCAGCAGCTTGGGTTCGGCAGGGGTGGAAGAGACCCAGTACTTC. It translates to CASSLGSAGVEETQYF.

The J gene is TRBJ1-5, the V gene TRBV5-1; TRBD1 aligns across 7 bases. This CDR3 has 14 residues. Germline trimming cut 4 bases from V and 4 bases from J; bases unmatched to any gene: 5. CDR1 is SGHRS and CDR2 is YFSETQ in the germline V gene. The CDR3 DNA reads TGCGCCAGCAGCCCGGGACAGCCTAATCAGCCCCAGCATTTT. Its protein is CASSPGQPNQPQHF.

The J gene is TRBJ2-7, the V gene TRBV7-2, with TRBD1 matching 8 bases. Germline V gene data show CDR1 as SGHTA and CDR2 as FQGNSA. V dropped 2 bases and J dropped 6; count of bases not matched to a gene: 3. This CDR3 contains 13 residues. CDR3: CASSLFDRGEQYV. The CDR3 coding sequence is TGTGCCAGCAGCTTATTTGACAGGGGCGAGCAGTACGTC.

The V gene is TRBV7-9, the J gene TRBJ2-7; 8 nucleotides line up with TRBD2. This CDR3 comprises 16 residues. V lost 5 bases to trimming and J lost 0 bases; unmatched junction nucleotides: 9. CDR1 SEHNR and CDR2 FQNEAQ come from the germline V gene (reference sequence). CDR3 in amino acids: CASSPLVGTSSYEQYF. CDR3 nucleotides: TGTGCCAGCAGCCCACTTGTTGGGACTAGCTCCTACGAGCAGTACTTC.

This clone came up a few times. The CDR3 loop reads CASQTDRDTEAFF. In nucleotides, the CDR3 is TGTGCCAGCCAGACCGACAGGGACACTGAAGCTTTCTTT. The chain couples TRBV6-6 to TRBJ1-1; 7 nucleotides match TRBD1. Germline CDR1 and CDR2: MNHNY and SVGAGI (reference sequence). This CDR3 contains 13 residues. Trimming removed 8 bases from V and 3 bases from J; junction bases left unmatched: 6.

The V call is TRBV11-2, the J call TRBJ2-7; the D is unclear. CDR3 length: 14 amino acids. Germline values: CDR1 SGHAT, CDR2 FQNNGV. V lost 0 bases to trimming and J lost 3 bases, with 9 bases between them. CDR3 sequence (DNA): TGTGCCAGCAGCTTAGATTCGCCAGGCTACGAGCAGTACTTC. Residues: CASSLDSPGYEQYF.

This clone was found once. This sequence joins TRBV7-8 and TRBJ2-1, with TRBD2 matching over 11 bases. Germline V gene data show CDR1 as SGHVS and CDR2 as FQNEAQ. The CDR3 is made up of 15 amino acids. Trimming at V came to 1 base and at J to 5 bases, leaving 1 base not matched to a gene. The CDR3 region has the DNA TGTGCCAGCAGCTTAGGACTAGCGGGGAACAATGAGCAGTTCTTC. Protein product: CASSLGLAGNNEQFF.

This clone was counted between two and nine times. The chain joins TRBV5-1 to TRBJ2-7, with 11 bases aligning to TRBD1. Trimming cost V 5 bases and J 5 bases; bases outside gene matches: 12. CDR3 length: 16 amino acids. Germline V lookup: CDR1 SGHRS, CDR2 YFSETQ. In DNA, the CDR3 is TGCGCCAGCAGTGGGACAGGGGGGCGGCGGGGGAACGAGCAGTACTTC. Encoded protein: CASSGTGGRRGNEQYF.